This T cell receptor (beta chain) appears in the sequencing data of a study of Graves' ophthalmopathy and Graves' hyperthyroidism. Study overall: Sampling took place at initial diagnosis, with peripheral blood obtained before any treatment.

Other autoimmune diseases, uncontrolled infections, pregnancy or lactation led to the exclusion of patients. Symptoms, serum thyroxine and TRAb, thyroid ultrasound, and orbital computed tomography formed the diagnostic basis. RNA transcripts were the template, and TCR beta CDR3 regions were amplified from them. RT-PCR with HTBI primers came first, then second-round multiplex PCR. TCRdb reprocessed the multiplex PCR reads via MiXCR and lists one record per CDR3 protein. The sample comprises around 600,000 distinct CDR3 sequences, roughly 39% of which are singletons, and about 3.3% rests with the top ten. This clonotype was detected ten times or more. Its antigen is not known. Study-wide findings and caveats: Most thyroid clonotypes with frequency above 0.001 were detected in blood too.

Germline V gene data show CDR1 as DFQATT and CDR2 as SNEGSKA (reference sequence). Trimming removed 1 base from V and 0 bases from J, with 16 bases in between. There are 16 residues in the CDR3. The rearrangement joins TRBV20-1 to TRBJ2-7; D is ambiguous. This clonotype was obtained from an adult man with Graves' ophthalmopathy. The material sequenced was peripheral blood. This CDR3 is CSARGEGRISSYEQYF. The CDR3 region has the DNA TGCAGTGCTAGAGGGGAAGGGCGGATAAGCTCCTACGAGCAGTACTTC.